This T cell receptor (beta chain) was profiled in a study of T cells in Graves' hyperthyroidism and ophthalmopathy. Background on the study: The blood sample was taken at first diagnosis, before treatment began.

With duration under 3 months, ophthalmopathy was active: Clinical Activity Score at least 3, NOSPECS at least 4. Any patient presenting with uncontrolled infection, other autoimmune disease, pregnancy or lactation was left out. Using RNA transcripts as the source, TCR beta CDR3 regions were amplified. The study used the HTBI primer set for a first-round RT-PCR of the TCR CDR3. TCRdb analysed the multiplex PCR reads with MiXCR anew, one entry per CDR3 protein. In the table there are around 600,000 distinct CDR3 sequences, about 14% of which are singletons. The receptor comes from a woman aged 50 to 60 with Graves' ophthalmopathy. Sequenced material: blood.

CDR3 residues: CATHPGQGAGTEAFF. The CDR3 DNA reads as TGTGCCACCCATCCGGGACAGGGGGCCGGAACTGAAGCTTTCTTT. The V and J genes are TRBV28 and TRBJ1-1; TRBD1 aligns across 12 bases. Germline V gene data show CDR1 as MDHEN and CDR2 as SYDVKM. J lost 5 bases, V lost 10 bases, and 11 bases had no gene match. The CDR3 extends over 15 amino acids.